Described below is a single TCR beta chain sequence and its context. Libraries were prepared by immunoSEQ multiplex PCR; TCRdb keeps only in-frame clonotypes and omits some of them. The sample shows 70,000 to 80,000 clones, about 90% of them seen only once. V lost 2 bases, J lost 2 bases, and 12 bases stayed unmatched. Germline CDR1 reads MNHEY; CDR2 reads SMNVEV (reference sequence). This CDR3 contains 18 residues. The sample belongs to a study of control samples from healthy donors and cancer patients. V is TRBV27 and J is TRBJ2-1, with 7 bases matching TRBD2. The sequencing input was blood. This sequence originates from a woman aged 45-60 years in good health. In DNA form, the CDR3 reads TGTGCCAGCAGTTTAAGGGCTTTTACGGGAGGACCCTACAATGAGCAGTTCTTC. This translates into CASSLRAFTGGPYNEQFF.